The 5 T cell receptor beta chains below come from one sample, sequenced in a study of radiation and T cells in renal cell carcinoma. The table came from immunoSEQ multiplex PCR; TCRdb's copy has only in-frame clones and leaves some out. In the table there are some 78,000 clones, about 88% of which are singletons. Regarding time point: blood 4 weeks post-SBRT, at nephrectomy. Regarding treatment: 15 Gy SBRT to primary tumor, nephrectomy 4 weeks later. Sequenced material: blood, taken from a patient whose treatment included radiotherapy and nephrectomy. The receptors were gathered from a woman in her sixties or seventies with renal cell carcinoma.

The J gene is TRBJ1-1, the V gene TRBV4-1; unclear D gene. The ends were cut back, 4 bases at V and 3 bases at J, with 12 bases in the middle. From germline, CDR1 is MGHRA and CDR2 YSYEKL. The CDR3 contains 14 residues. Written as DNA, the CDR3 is TGCGCCAGCAGCCGAAGCGTTGTGGACACTGAAGCTTTCTTT. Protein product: CASSRSVVDTEAFF.

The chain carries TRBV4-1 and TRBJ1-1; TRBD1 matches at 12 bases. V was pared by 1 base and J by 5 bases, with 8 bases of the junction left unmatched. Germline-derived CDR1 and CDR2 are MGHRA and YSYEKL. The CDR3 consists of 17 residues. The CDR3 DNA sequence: TGCGCCAGCAGCCAAGGCGGGACAGGGGGCGCGAGGACTGAAGCTTTCTTT. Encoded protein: CASSQGGTGGARTEAFF.

The CDR3 DNA is TGTGCCATCAGTGAGTTTACTAGCGGGGTTCTCAATGAGCAGTTCTTC. Protein product: CAISEFTSGVLNEQFF. The chain has TRBV10-3 and TRBJ2-1, with TRBD2 identical over 10 bases. Germline-derived CDR1 and CDR2 are ENHRY and SYGVKD. The CDR3 runs to 16 residues. V lost 1 base and J lost 6; bases outside the gene matches: 6.

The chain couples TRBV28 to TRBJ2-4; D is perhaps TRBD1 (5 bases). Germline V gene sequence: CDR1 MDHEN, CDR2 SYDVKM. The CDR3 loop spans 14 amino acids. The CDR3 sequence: CASLDNLAKNIQYF. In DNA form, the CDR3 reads TGTGCGTCTTTGGACAACTTAGCCAAAAACATTCAGTACTTC.

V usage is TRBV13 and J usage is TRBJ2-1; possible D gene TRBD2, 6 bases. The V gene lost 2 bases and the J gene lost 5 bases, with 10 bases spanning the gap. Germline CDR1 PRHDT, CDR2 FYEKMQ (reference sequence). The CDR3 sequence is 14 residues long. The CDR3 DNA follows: TGTGCCAGCAGCTTAAAGGACTACGACAATGAGCAGTTCTTC. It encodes CASSLKDYDNEQFF.